The source of this T cell receptor (beta chain) is a study of PD-L1 blockade in urothelial cancer. For the study at large: Blood was evaluated 3 weeks (second dose) and 6 weeks after therapy began.

Sequencing used immunoSEQ multiplex PCR; TCRdb keeps in-frame clones, though not all of them. The repertoire has around 80,000 clones, 75% to 90% of them found once; the top ten carry 5% to 7%. V lost 5 bases to trimming and J lost 0 bases, with 2 bases between them. This CDR3 is 11 amino acids long. Germline-derived CDR1 and CDR2 are SGDLS and YYNGEE. This receptor was taken from a woman aged 70 to 79 with urothelial cancer. The sequences come from PBMCs, collected around atezolizumab (anti-PD-L1) treatment. The rearrangement links TRBV9 to TRBJ1-2; D not certain. The CDR3 is CASSTNYGYTF. Here the CDR3 DNA reads TGTGCCAGCAGTACTAACTATGGCTACACCTTC.